Below, 21 T cell receptor beta chains from the same sample are listed, as sequenced in a study of cytotoxic CD8 clonotypes in ibrutinib-treated CLL. TCRdb's table, derived via immunoSEQ multiplex PCR, lists solely in-frame clones and lacks some. The top ten hold 13% of the sample, which has approximately 210,000 clones, over 55% seen once. Source: PBMCs, taken after 24 months of ibrutinib treatment. These receptors came from a human donor with chronic lymphocytic leukemia.

The V call is TRBV4-3, the J call TRBJ2-3; TRBD2 is a possible D gene (6 bases). Trimming cost V 3 bases and J 2 bases, with 15 bases left between them. Germline CDR1 and CDR2: LGHNA and YSLEER. The CDR3 is 16 amino acids. This CDR3 reads CASSQGLAALTDTQYF. The CDR3 DNA reads as TGCGCCAGCAGCCAGGGATTAGCGGCTCTCACAGATACGCAGTATTTT.

The genes are TRBV7-3 and TRBJ2-3; D gene uncertain. V was pared by 4 bases and J by 1 base, with 12 bases between. The CDR3 totals 15 residues. CDR1 is SGHTA, CDR2 FQGTGA, per germline. This CDR3 reads CASSSTPVGTDTQYF. In DNA, the CDR3 is TGTGCCAGCAGCTCTACTCCCGTTGGCACAGATACGCAGTATTTT. The variable domain in full, with the rest retrieved from reference TRBV7-3 and TRBJ2-3, is GAGVSQTPSNKVTEKGKYVELRCDPISGHTALYWYRQSLGQGPEFLIYFQGTGAADDSGLPNDRFFAVRPEGSVSTLKIQRTERGDSAVYLCASSSTPVGTDTQYFGPGTRLTVL.

V and J are TRBV19 and TRBJ2-2; 13 bases map to TRBD2. The CDR3 is 16 residues long. J lost 4 bases, V lost 6 bases, and 5 bases had no gene match. Looked up from germline, CDR1 is LNHDA and CDR2 is SQIVND (reference sequence). The CDR3 sequence is CASRSGLAGLTGELFF. The CDR3 DNA follows: TGTGCCAGTAGATCGGGACTAGCGGGACTCACCGGGGAGCTGTTTTTT.

This chain connects TRBV23-1 to TRBJ2-2; D possibly corresponds to TRBD1 (5 bases). TRBV23-1 is labeled an ORF, and its function is uncertain. V was cut by 2 bases and J by 0 bases, with 7 bases left in between. This CDR3 is 15 amino acids long. DNA of the CDR3: TGCGCCAGCAGTCAAGACAGTACGAACACCGGGGAGCTGTTTTTT. Its protein product is CASSQDSTNTGELFF.

This clone has a handful of counts. The chain links TRBV4-2 to TRBJ1-5; D unclear. Germline V gene lookup returns CDR1 LGHNA and CDR2 YNFKEQ. The length of the CDR3 is 12 residues. Trimming stripped 2 bases from V and 1 base from J, with 0 bases between. CDR3 residues: CASSQSNQPQHF. The CDR3 region has the DNA TGTGCCAGCAGCCAAAGCAATCAGCCCCAGCATTTT.

V and J are TRBV11-2 and TRBJ2-7; D is undetermined. Germline loops: CDR1 SGHAT, CDR2 FQNNGV. This CDR3 is 13 amino acids long. Trimming took off 4 bases at V and 2 bases at J, with 9 bases between the two ends. DNA for the CDR3: TGTGCCAGCAGCTCGTTTCATACCTACGAGCAGTACTTC. It yields the protein CASSSFHTYEQYF. The full variable domain, rest sourced from reference TRBV11-2 and TRBJ2-7, is EAGVAQSPRYKIIEKRQSVAFWCNPISGHATLYWYQQILGQGPKLLIQFQNNGVVDDSQLPKDRFSAERLKGVDSTLKIQPAKLEDSAVYLCASSSFHTYEQYFGPGTRLTVT.

This clone showed up just a few times. The V gene is TRBV5-1, the J gene TRBJ2-7; 10 nucleotides agree with TRBD2. Germline CDR1 reads SGHRS; CDR2 reads YFSETQ. The CDR3 spans 14 residues. The trim removed 4 bases at V and 3 bases at J, leaving 4 bases unmatched. CDR3 sequence: CASSMGLAIYEQYF. The CDR3 nucleotides are TGCGCCAGCAGCATGGGACTAGCGATCTACGAGCAGTACTTC.

This clone was picked up one time. The chain employs TRBV30 and TRBJ2-3, with TRBD2 matching over 11 bases. There are 15 residues in the CDR3. CDR1 is GTSNPN, CDR2 SVGIG, per germline (reference sequence). Losses at the gene ends were 2 bases for V and 5 bases for J; bases not matched to a gene: 6. In DNA form, the CDR3 reads TGTGCCTGGAGTTCGGGGACTAGCGGATTAGATACGCAGTATTTT. Translation: CAWSSGTSGLDTQYF.

This clone was counted once. This sequence joins TRBV7-8 and TRBJ2-1; possibly TRBD2 for D (6 bases). The CDR3 extends over 17 amino acids. Germline V CDR1 and CDR2: SGHVS, FQNEAQ. Trimming removed 5 bases at V and 9 bases at J, with 26 bases between. CDR3 protein: CASSTLRTMSGLPEQFF. The DNA for the CDR3 is TGTGCCAGCAGCACCCTTAGGACTATGTCGGGATTGCCTGAGCAGTTCTTC.

The gene calls are TRBV5-1 and TRBJ2-3; TRBD2 might be the D (6 bases). The CDR3 extends over 15 amino acids. The V gene's germline CDR1 is SGHRS and CDR2 YFSETQ. The ends were cut back, 1 base at V and 7 bases at J, with 16 bases in the middle. CDR3 in DNA: TGCGCCAGCAGCTTGACGGGAGTGATTCCAAATACGCAGTATTTT. It is translated as CASSLTGVIPNTQYF.

The chain joins TRBV5-1 to TRBJ2-5, with unresolved D. This CDR3 contains 13 residues. Between the trimmed V and J ends, which lost 1 base and 2 bases, there was a span of 6 bases. CDR1 is SGHRS and CDR2 is YFSETQ in the germline V gene. The DNA of the CDR3 is TGCGCCAGCAGCTTGAACTATCAAGAGACCCAGTACTTC. Translating gives CASSLNYQETQYF.

The CDR3 loop reads CASSQTGAGGGTQYF. The CDR3 nucleotides are TGTGCCAGCAGTCAGACAGGGGCCGGAGGTGGGACCCAGTACTTC. This chain links TRBV27 with TRBJ2-5, with 8 positions matching TRBD1. Germline CDR1 is MNHEY and CDR2 is SMNVEV (reference sequence). V lost 5 bases to trimming and J lost 7 bases; unmatched junction nucleotides: 12. The CDR3 has 15 residues.

The chain employs TRBV10-3 and TRBJ1-1; 8 positions agree with TRBD1. The germline V gene has CDR1 ENHRY and CDR2 SYGVKD. The CDR3 loop spans 15 amino acids. The ends lost 7 bases at V and 1 base at J; junction bases unmatched: 8. The CDR3 spells CAIKRQGLENTEAFF. The CDR3 nucleotides read TGTGCCATCAAAAGACAGGGGTTGGAGAACACTGAAGCTTTCTTT.

This chain uses TRBV4-3 with TRBJ2-7, with D possibly TRBD1 on 5 matching bases. This CDR3 contains 15 residues. Germline V gene data show CDR1 as LGHNA and CDR2 as YSLEER. V was clipped by 4 bases and J by 5 bases, with 18 bases between them. CDR3 amino acids: CASSRTYPGIDEQYF. The CDR3 DNA sequence: TGCGCCAGCAGCCGTACTTATCCAGGGATCGACGAGCAGTACTTC.

This clone was counted between two and nine times. Other DNA sequences in this specimen translate into the identical CDR3. The chain joins TRBV7-3 to TRBJ2-1; 7 bases are shared with TRBD2. The CDR3 is 15 amino acids. CDR1 and CDR2 (germline): SGHTA, FQGTGA. V gave up 2 bases and J gave up 0 bases; unmatched junction bases: 1. This CDR3 reads CASSLAGASYNEQFF. CDR3 in DNA: TGTGCCAGCAGCTTAGCGGGAGCCTCCTACAATGAGCAGTTCTTC.

The chain joins TRBV19 to TRBJ1-2; D is undetermined. V gave up 4 bases and J gave up 6 bases, with 12 bases separating them. The CDR3 is 13 amino acids. Germline assignment: CDR1 LNHDA and CDR2 SQIVND (reference sequence). This chain's CDR3 is CASSSRRSDGYTF. CDR3 DNA sequence: TGTGCCAGTAGTAGCAGACGTTCTGATGGCTACACCTTC.

The chain carries TRBV27 and TRBJ1-4; no clear D. V lost 8 bases, J lost 7 bases, and 8 bases lay in between. The CDR3 extends over 11 amino acids. Per germline, CDR1 MNHEY and CDR2 SMNVEV (reference sequence). The CDR3 spells CASGHGEKLFF. CDR3 sequence (DNA): TGTGCCAGCGGCCACGGTGAAAAACTGTTTTTT.

The rearrangement uses TRBV5-6 and TRBJ1-1; D is unresolved. V shed 6 bases and J shed 6 bases, with 18 bases lying between them. This CDR3 is 14 amino acids long. Germline values: CDR1 SGHDT, CDR2 YYEEEE. CDR3 region: CASTLWRKFAEAFF. CDR3 nucleotides: TGTGCCAGCACCCTTTGGAGGAAATTCGCTGAAGCTTTCTTT.

This sequence joins TRBV28 and TRBJ1-2; the D is unclear. The CDR3 totals 15 residues. Germline V gene lookup returns CDR1 MDHEN and CDR2 SYDVKM. V was trimmed by 1 base and J by 4 bases, leaving 13 bases between them. CDR3 sequence reads: CASSLSAGQVYGYTF. CDR3 coding DNA: TGTGCCAGCAGTTTATCGGCCGGGCAGGTCTATGGCTACACCTTC.

This clone has only a few counts. The V and J genes are TRBV27 and TRBJ1-5; the D is unclear. V lost 8 bases and J 5 bases, leaving 16 bases between the germline ends. The CDR3 length is 14 residues. Germline values: CDR1 MNHEY, CDR2 SMNVEV (reference sequence). The CDR3 nucleotides read TGTGCCAGCCGCATGGGGTTTGGGGATCAGCCCCAGCATTTT. Translation: CASRMGFGDQPQHF.

The chain links TRBV4-1 to TRBJ1-5; 7 bases match TRBD1. This CDR3 has 18 amino acids. V shed 3 bases and J 3 bases; nucleotides not matched to a gene: 14. Germline V gene lookup returns CDR1 MGHRA and CDR2 YSYEKL. The CDR3 DNA reads as TGCGCCAGCAGCCAGGGCCGTTTACGGACAGGTCACAATCAGCCCCAGCATTTT. This translates into CASSQGRLRTGHNQPQHF.